This T cell receptor (delta chain) was captured in a study of Vδ1+ human thymocytes (dated by TCRdb to between 2017 and 2018). Notes on the research overall: The study characterised mRNA-level TRG and TRD CDR3 repertoires of highly purified Vdelta1+ thymocytes from young children as a data resource. The multiplex-based CDR3 amplicon strategy had previously been validated against 5'RACE-based CDR3 amplicon generation methods.

RNA was extracted with the RNeasy mini kit and reverse transcribed using Superscript III. Multiplex PCR was used to generate CDR3 amplicons, with pooled V-gene forward primers and a constant-region reverse primer carrying Illumina adaptor overhangs. After gel purification, the amplicons were indexed with Nextera index primers during approximately 8 additional PCR cycles and then purified using AMPure XP beads. The libraries were sequenced on an Illumina MiSeq using paired-end 250 bp reads, dual indexing and an approximately 22% PhiX spike-in. The paper's processing steps were these. FastQC was used to quality check the reads, while ea-utils fastq-join merged the TRG read pairs. Sequences were annotated with IMGT/HighV-QUEST, keeping only productive sequences with unambiguous V-gene assignment; clonotypes were defined by identical CDR3 sequence. For downstream analysis, VDJtools 1.1.1, tcR 2.2.3, Treemap and vegan Shannon diversity in R 3.4.4 were used. With CATT, TCRdb called clones again from the public reads; duplicate DNA rows were later joined. The V and J calls and clone size are TCRdb's, not the authors'. Within this sample are approximately 19,000 delta-chain clones, with about 8% of them counted one time only. The ten largest account for 0.85% to 1% of the sample.

The cysteine opens and the phenylalanine closes a CDR3 of 16 amino acids. Of the read, only the CDR3 DNA is kept; its 48 bases are in frame from base 1. The germline V gene provides CDR1 TSWWSYY and CDR2 QGS. V is reduced by 3 bases and J by 2 bases, leaving a spacing of 16 bases between them. The paper as a whole reports these results and caveats: Because no clustering by age or sex was seen, donors were not stratified by age or sex in the analyses. Roughly a fifth of thymic TRD sequences were found to be Vdelta2 (and few were Vdelta3) despite high sort purity, in contrast to peripheral blood Vdelta1+ controls. Numerous TRG clonotypes were shared among donors (up to roughly 7x10^3), while TRD repertoires were essentially private (a maximum of about 100 shared). The thymic TRG and TRD repertoires appeared highly polyclonal, with Gaussian CDR3 length distributions, in contrast to the oligoclonal repertoires of peripheral blood. The authors advised highly purified populations and single-cell validation, since unexpected Vdelta2 sequences could cause misinterpretation of bulk repertoire data.

Concerning this clone: The antigen this receptor binds is unknown. Per-nucleotide qualities are absent, and no much larger clonotype sits a single base away.

Thymic samples were depleted of alphabeta T cells, then CD3+ TCRVdelta1+ TCRVdelta2- thymocytes were FACS-sorted. A purity of roughly 96% to 99.6% was achieved for sorted Vdelta1+ thymocytes. Thymic specimens were obtained from roughly eight paediatric patients, aged from 5 days to 15 months, who were undergoing corrective cardiac surgery. After the thymic tissue was dispersed, mononuclear cells were isolated using a Histopaque-1077 density gradient. Staining used anti-TCRVdelta1 clone TS8.2, anti-TCRVdelta2 clone B6, anti-CD3 clone HIT3a and anti-TCRalphabeta clone IP26 antibodies. Sequencing input: Vdelta1+ gamma-delta thymocytes from the thymus. Per the publication, the cell subset or site label means: FACS-sorted CD3+ TCRalphabeta- TCRVdelta1+ TCRVdelta2- thymocytes. The TCR was taken from a child younger than two who had congenital heart surgery. Recombination linked TRDV1 to TRDJ1; the D gene cannot be resolved reliably. DNA sequence: TGTGCTCTTGGGGACCCAATACCTCCCACAACCGATAAACTCATCTTT. It codes for CALGDPIPPTTDKLIF.